What follows are 12 T cell receptor beta chains derived from one specimen sequenced in a study of OX40 agonist ivuxolimab in advanced cancers. Using immunoSEQ multiplex PCR, the repertoire was profiled, and TCRdb retains in-frame clones only, with some absent. In the table there are 90,000 to 100,000 clones, around nine tenths of which are singletons. This sample comprised CD4+ or CD8+ T cells sorted from blood, obtained in a trial of the OX40 agonist ivuxolimab. The origin of the receptors is an adult with an advanced solid tumor such as melanoma, head and neck, liver or kidney cancer.

The V gene is TRBV18, the J gene TRBJ2-2; 7 positions match TRBD2. There are 15 residues in the CDR3. Per the germline V gene, CDR1 is KGHSH and CDR2 is LQKENI. The V segment lost 6 bases and the J segment 0 bases; nucleotides outside the gene matches: 4. CDR3 in amino acids: CASSWEGANTGELFF. DNA of the CDR3: TGTGCCAGCTCGTGGGAGGGTGCGAACACCGGGGAGCTGTTTTTT.

This chain links TRBV10-1 with TRBJ2-3; possible D gene TRBD2, 5 bases. V lost 6 bases and J 4 bases, leaving 17 bases between the germline ends. The CDR3 has 15 residues. The germline V gene has CDR1 WNHNN and CDR2 SYGVQD (reference sequence). CDR3 nucleotide sequence: TGCGCCAGCAGGGGTAGTGGGAGCGGCGCAGATACGCAGTATTTT. Translating it yields CASRGSGSGADTQYF.

The chain is built from TRBV28 and TRBJ2-7, with a possible D match to TRBD1 (5 bases). The CDR3 runs to 15 residues. CDR1 is MDHEN, CDR2 SYDVKM, per germline. V lost 7 bases to trimming and J lost 6 bases, with 22 bases between them. This CDR3 is CASTSGTGRVSEQYF. The CDR3 DNA reads as TGTGCCAGCACCTCAGGAACAGGCAGAGTATCCGAGCAGTACTTC.

The V call is TRBV28, the J call TRBJ2-2, with a possible D match to TRBD1 (6 bases). The V gene lost 5 bases and the J gene lost 6 bases, with 7 bases spanning the gap. Germline V gene lookup returns CDR1 MDHEN and CDR2 SYDVKM. The CDR3 loop spans 12 amino acids. The CDR3 spells CASSDRSGELFF. The CDR3 DNA follows: TGTGCCAGCAGTGACAGGTCCGGGGAGCTGTTTTTT. Full variable domain (outside the CDR3, taken from reference TRBV28 and TRBJ2-2): DVKVTQSSRYLVKRTGEKVFLECVQDMDHENMFWYRQDPGLGLRLIYFSYDVKMKEKGDIPEGYSVSREKKERFSLILESASTNQTSMYLCASSDRSGELFFGEGSRLTVL.

This rearrangement joins TRBV27 to TRBJ1-1; perhaps TRBD1 as D (5 bases). CDR3 size: 14 residues. In germline, CDR1 is MNHEY, CDR2 SMNVEV (reference sequence). V lost 5 bases and J 4 bases, leaving 14 bases between the germline ends. The CDR3 coding sequence is TGTGCCAGCAGTATCAGGGTTGATAGCACTGAAGCTTTCTTT. Translation gives CASSIRVDSTEAFF.

The chain combines TRBV2 with TRBJ2-7; 10 bases are shared with TRBD1. The CDR3 runs 15 residues. The J segment lost 6 bases and the V segment lost 7 bases, leaving 12 bases of the junction unmatched. Germline V lookup: CDR1 SNHLY, CDR2 FYNNEI. In DNA, the CDR3 is TGTGCCAGCAAAAAGTCCGGGACAGGGGAGGTCGAGCAGTACGTC. As protein: CASKKSGTGEVEQYV.

The V gene is TRBV6-5, the J gene TRBJ1-1, with D perhaps matching TRBD1 (5 bases). The germline V gene has CDR1 MNHEY and CDR2 SVGAGI. This CDR3 is 15 amino acids long. V lost 0 bases and J lost 11, with 19 bases in between. This CDR3 is CASSYSYTGTYDAFF. CDR3 bases: TGTGCCAGCAGTTACTCTTATACCGGGACTTACGACGCTTTCTTT.

This clone showed up just a few times. V and J are TRBV19 and TRBJ2-7; TRBD1 matches 9 bases. Germline values: CDR1 LNHDA, CDR2 SQIVND (reference sequence). V lost 2 bases to trimming and J lost 4 bases; unmatched junction nucleotides: 6. There are 15 residues in the CDR3. The DNA for the CDR3 is TGTGCCAGTAGTATACGGCCGGACAGGGGATACGAGCAGTACTTC. Translated: CASSIRPDRGYEQYF.

The chain joins TRBV7-9 to TRBJ2-3, with 7 bases fitting TRBD2. The V segment lost 7 bases and the J segment 4 bases; nucleotides outside the gene matches: 11. The germline gives CDR1 SEHNR, CDR2 FQNEAQ (reference sequence). The CDR3 extends over 15 amino acids. The chain's CDR3 is CASTPRGGSADTQYF. In DNA, the CDR3 is TGTGCCAGCACCCCAAGGGGCGGGAGTGCAGATACGCAGTATTTT.

The V call is TRBV19, the J call TRBJ2-2, with TRBD2 matching over 10 bases. Per the germline V gene, CDR1 is LNHDA and CDR2 is SQIVND (reference sequence). This CDR3 is 17 amino acids long. V lost 8 bases, J lost 0 bases, and 9 bases stayed unmatched. Written as DNA, the CDR3 is TGTGCCAGTGTAAAAAGCGGGAGGGCAGCGAACACCGGGGAGCTGTTTTTT. Translating gives CASVKSGRAANTGELFF.

The chain has TRBV7-8 and TRBJ1-1; 7 bases line up with TRBD1. Germline-derived CDR1 and CDR2 are SGHVS and FQNEAQ. V dropped 5 bases and J dropped 7; count of bases not matched to a gene: 10. The CDR3 has 14 amino acids. CDR3 nucleotide sequence: TGTGCCAGCAGCAGCCCGGACAGGATTTATGAAGCTTTCTTT. Encoded protein: CASSSPDRIYEAFF.

In its sample, this clone was seen many times. J is TRBJ1-2 and V is TRBV9, with no clear D. Trimming left V 0 bases short and J 2 bases short, with 5 bases between. This CDR3 has 13 residues. CDR1 is SGDLS, CDR2 YYNGEE, per germline. CDR3 in DNA: TGTGCCAGCAGCGTAGCGGCGAACTATGGCTACACCTTC. Its protein product is CASSVAANYGYTF.